One and the same sample provided the 28 T cell receptor beta chains below, sequenced in a study of glioma-infiltrating T cells. The iRepertoire nested amplicon-rescue multiplex PCR amplified TCR alpha and beta CDR3s from RNA. TCRdb passed the multiplex PCR reads through MiXCR, listing each CDR3 protein once. The sample has around 20,000 distinct CDR3 sequences, 20% to 25% seen once; the top ten hold around 13%. The specimen was glioma tissue, nonneoplastic brain tissue, or PBMCs (not recorded which). The receptors stem from a human donor with low-grade glioma or glioblastoma, undergoing nonglioma brain surgery, or in good health (not recorded which).

There are many counts of this clonotype. The CDR3 coding sequence is TGTGCCACCCAGGGCGGGCGATATCACAATGAGCAGTTCTTC. Protein sequence: CATQGGRYHNEQFF. V is TRBV6-1 and J is TRBJ2-1; D tentatively reads TRBD1 or TRBD2 (5 bases each). Germline CDR1 is MNHNS and CDR2 is SASEGT. V lost 10 bases and J 5 bases, leaving 18 bases between the germline ends. This CDR3 region has 14 residues.

This clonotype was seen at least ten times. One base away lies a much larger clone, so this may be a sequencing read error. The CDR3 protein is CARSLAPRGGTDTQYF. The CDR3 coding sequence is TGTGCCCGCAGCCTAGCCCCCCGGGGGGGCACAGATACGCAGTATTTT. The chain recombines TRBV7-2 with TRBJ2-3; 7 bases agree with TRBD2. CDR1 is SGHTA, CDR2 FQGNSA, per germline. The CDR3 consists of 16 residues.

The V and J genes are TRBV6-1 and TRBJ1-1, with a weak D call TRBD1 (5 bases). The V gene lost 5 bases and the J gene lost 13 bases, with 20 bases spanning the gap. Germline lookup yields CDR1 MNHNS and CDR2 SASEGT. CDR3 length equals 13 residues. CDR3 DNA sequence: TGTGCCAGCAGTACGGGGACCGACTTAGAGGTTTTCTTT. Amino acid sequence: CASSTGTDLEVFF.

CDR3 in DNA: TGTGCCAGCAGTCCCCGAAAGACCCTCATGGGCAATGAGCAGTTCTTC. Residues: CASSPRKTLMGNEQFF. The rearrangement joins TRBV28 to TRBJ2-1; no clear D. This CDR3 has 16 residues. Trimming cost V 5 bases and J 6 bases, with 20 bases left between them. CDR1 MDHEN and CDR2 SYDVKM come from the germline V gene. Full variable domain (rest looked up from reference TRBV28 and TRBJ2-1): DVKVTQSSRYLVKRTGEKVFLECVQDMDHENMFWYRQDPGLGLRLIYFSYDVKMKEKGDIPEGYSVSREKKERFSLILESASTNQTSMYLCASSPRKTLMGNEQFFGPGTRLTVL.

On this clonotype itself: A much larger clone differs from this one at a single base, so this may be a read error. The conserved phenylalanine or tryptophan normally closing the CDR3 is absent here, so this likely arose from a read error. The chain carries TRBV4-2 and TRBJ2-7; no firm D call. The ends were cut back, 2 bases at V and 3 bases at J, with 20 bases in the middle. Germline lookup yields CDR1 LGHNA and CDR2 YNFKEQ. This CDR3 has 17 amino acids. The CDR3 reads CASSQQTSIGSYYEQYL. The CDR3 bases are TGTGCCAGCAGCCAACAAACGAGCATTGGGTCCTACTACGAGCAGTACCTC.

By share of the sample, this clonotype is medium-sized. The CDR3 sequence: CASSLGGDNYGYTF. The CDR3 DNA sequence: TGTGCCAGCAGCTTAGGGGGGGACAACTATGGCTACACCTTC. The chain combines TRBV7-9 with TRBJ1-2; D might be TRBD1 (5 bases). Deletions cut 1 base from V and 2 bases from J, with 8 bases between. CDR1 and CDR2 from the germline V gene are SEHNR and FQNEAQ (reference sequence). The CDR3 loop spans 14 amino acids.

The V gene is TRBV12-3 or TRBV12-4, the J gene TRBJ2-3, with TRBD2 matching over 10 bases. This CDR3 contains 15 residues. Trimming at V came to 10 bases and at J to 2 bases, leaving 9 bases not matched to a gene. The CDR3 loop reads CATYLSGGSTDTQYF. The CDR3 DNA reads as TGTGCCACCTACCTTAGCGGGGGGTCCACAGATACGCAGTATTTT.

This clonotype has a count of ten or more. A much larger clone lies one base from this, so it may be a read error. The rearrangement uses TRBV7-9 and TRBJ2-3; D not resolved. The CDR3 runs to 13 residues. Germline loops: CDR1 SEHNR, CDR2 FQNEAQ (reference sequence). This CDR3 is CARSFSSTDTQYF. For the CDR3, the DNA is TGTGCCCGCAGCTTTTCTAGCACAGATACGCAGTATTTT.

The J gene is TRBJ2-3, the V gene TRBV30, with no clear D. This CDR3 contains 15 residues. Trimming removed 4 bases at V and 0 bases at J, with 14 bases between. Germline CDR1 GTSNPN, CDR2 SVGIG (reference sequence). The chain's CDR3 is CAWTTGSTSTDTQYF. CDR3 coding DNA: TGTGCCTGGACGACGGGCAGTACTAGCACAGATACGCAGTATTTT. Variable domain in full (rest from reference TRBV30 and TRBJ2-3): SQTIHQWPATLVQPVGSPLSLECTVEGTSNPNLYWYRQAAGRGLQLLFYSVGIGQISSEVPQNLSASRPQDRQFILSSKKLLLSDSGFYLCAWTTGSTSTDTQYFGPGTRLTVL.

This clonotype was counted only a few times. V gene TRBV4-2 combines with J gene TRBJ2-7; D possibly corresponds to TRBD1 (6 bases). The ends were cut back, 2 bases at V and 3 bases at J, with 8 bases in the middle. The CDR3 spans 13 residues. Germline V CDR1 and CDR2: LGHNA, YNFKEQ. The CDR3 sequence is CASSQPTGYEQYF. Written as DNA, the CDR3 is TGTGCCAGCAGCCAACCGACAGGCTACGAGCAGTACTTC.

This clonotype has at least ten counts. This chain uses TRBV24-1 with TRBJ2-3; D is unresolved. The CDR3 is made up of 12 amino acids. V dropped 8 bases and J dropped 5 bases, with 10 bases sitting between them. The germline V gene encodes CDR1 KGHDR and CDR2 SFDVKD. CDR3 DNA sequence: TGTGCCACCAACCAATGGGAAGATACGCAGTATTTT. Amino acid sequence: CATNQWEDTQYF.

The chain has TRBV2 and TRBJ2-3; perhaps TRBD1 as D (6 bases). Germline V gene lookup returns CDR1 SNHLY and CDR2 FYNNEI. Trimming took 4 bases from V and 11 from J, leaving 19 bases between them. The CDR3 is 14 residues long. This chain's CDR3 is CASSVFRGHGVQYF. In nucleotides, the CDR3 is TGTGCCAGCAGTGTTTTCCGGGGACACGGTGTGCAGTATTTT. The full variable domain, with the rest looked up from reference TRBV2 and TRBJ2-3, is EPEVTQTPSHQVTQMGQEVILRCVPISNHLYFYWYRQILGQKVEFLVSFYNNEISEKSEIFDDQFSVERPDGSNFTLKIRSTKLEDSAMYFCASSVFRGHGVQYFGPGTRLTVL.

Points on this clonotype: A much larger clonotype is one base distant, so this may be a read error. This chain links TRBV20-1 with TRBJ2-5; TRBD2 might be the D (5 bases). CDR3 length: 13 residues. The germline V gene has CDR1 DFQATT and CDR2 SNEGSKA (reference sequence). The CDR3 DNA is TGCGGTGCCCCACGGGATAGTCAAGAGACCCAGTACTTC. Protein product: CGAPRDSQETQYF.

This clonotype has ten or more counts. The chain couples TRBV6-1 to TRBJ2-5; D possibly corresponds to TRBD1 (6 bases). Trimming cost V 6 bases and J 4 bases, with 18 bases left between them. Germline CDR1 MNHNS, CDR2 SASEGT. The CDR3 consists of 15 residues. The CDR3 coding sequence is TGTGCCAGCAGAAAACAGGGTTTCATCCCAGAGACCCAGTACTTC. Translation: CASRKQGFIPETQYF.

In nucleotides, the CDR3 is TGTGCCAGCAGCTCGGGCGAGGGGTCACGGCCCCAGCATTTT. Its protein is CASSSGEGSRPQHF. The V gene is TRBV28, the J gene TRBJ1-5; weak D call: TRBD1 (5 bases). The CDR3 spans 14 residues. CDR1 and CDR2 from the germline V gene are MDHEN and SYDVKM. Trimming left V 6 bases short and J 9 bases short, with 18 bases between.

J is TRBJ1-6 and V is TRBV2; D unresolved. The CDR3 spans 14 residues. Looked up from germline, CDR1 is SNHLY and CDR2 is FYNNEI. Trimming stripped 6 bases from V and 7 bases from J, with 13 bases between. The CDR3 loop reads CASSLVRENSPLHF. In nucleotides, the CDR3 is TGTGCCAGCAGCCTAGTTAGGGAGAATTCACCCCTCCACTTT.

The chain carries TRBV7-6 and TRBJ1-1, with 7 bases fitting TRBD1. The CDR3 has 13 residues. V dropped 5 bases and J dropped 11; count of bases not matched to a gene: 11. Germline V gene data show CDR1 as SGHVS and CDR2 as FNYEAQ. CDR3 region: CASSPQQGNMAFF. CDR3 DNA sequence: TGTGCCAGCAGCCCCCAACAGGGGAACATGGCTTTCTTT.

At least ten counts were recorded for this clonotype. This chain connects TRBV6-1 to TRBJ1-5; no reliable D call. Trimming removed 0 bases at V and 0 bases at J, with 9 bases between. This CDR3 spans 16 amino acids. The germline V gene has CDR1 MNHNS and CDR2 SASEGT. CDR3 residues: CASSEAGHYSNQPQHF. CDR3 DNA sequence: TGTGCCAGCAGTGAAGCAGGGCACTATAGCAATCAGCCCCAGCATTTT.

This clonotype was counted between two and nine times. This chain links TRBV7-6 with TRBJ2-7; TRBD1 agrees at 7 bases. V lost 3 bases and J lost 5; bases outside the gene matches: 4. The CDR3 length is 13 residues. Germline assignment: CDR1 SGHVS and CDR2 FNYEAQ. The DNA of the CDR3 is TGTGCCAGCAGCTTCTCACAGGGGAACGAGCAGTACTTC. It encodes CASSFSQGNEQYF.

The genes are TRBV4-2 and TRBJ2-1; the D is unclear. V dropped 0 bases and J dropped 5 bases, with 11 bases sitting between them. This CDR3 region has 15 residues. Germline-derived CDR1 and CDR2 are LGHNA and YNFKEQ. DNA of the CDR3: TGTGCCAGCAGCCAAGATCAACCCTGGGACAATGAGCAGTTCTTC. Translation: CASSQDQPWDNEQFF.

About this clonotype itself: Possible read error: a much larger clone is one base away. The V gene is TRBV2, the J gene TRBJ2-3; the D is unclear. This CDR3 spans 15 amino acids. Germline V gene data show CDR1 as SNHLY and CDR2 as FYNNEI. The V end was cut by 3 bases, the J end by 0 bases, with 10 bases between. The CDR3 DNA reads TGTGCCAGCAGTGAGGTGCTATCTAGCACAGATACGCAGTATTTT. This gives the protein CASSEVLSSTDTQYF.

This clonotype was detected a few times. The V gene is TRBV7-3, the J gene TRBJ2-6; the D gene is possibly TRBD1 (5 bases). CDR1 is SGHTA and CDR2 is FQGTGA in the germline V gene. This CDR3 comprises 19 residues. Trimming left V 1 base short and J 0 bases short, with 16 bases between. CDR3 sequence (DNA): TGTGCCAGCAGCTTAAGCGGACAAGGTCAACTCTCTGGGGCCAACGTCCTGACTTTC. This sequence encodes CASSLSGQGQLSGANVLTF.

A single count supports this clonotype. A single base separates this from a much larger clone, so it may be a read error. V gene TRBV6-6 combines with J gene TRBJ2-3, with unresolved D. CDR3 length: 14 amino acids. Germline V CDR1 and CDR2: MNHNY, SVGAGI (reference sequence). CDR3 coding DNA: TGTGCCAGAAGTTACTCGGCCAACACAGATACGCAGTATTTT. This gives the protein CARSYSANTDTQYF.

This clonotype was recorded at least ten times. The chain is built from TRBV4-3 and TRBJ1-1, with D perhaps TRBD1 (5 bases). CDR1 and CDR2 from the germline V gene are LGHNA and YSLEER. There are 15 residues in the CDR3. With 6 bases removed from V and 0 bases from J, the gap between germline ends came to 14 bases. The chain's CDR3 is CASRGGLEMNTEAFF. The DNA for the CDR3 is TGCGCCAGCAGGGGGGGGTTAGAAATGAACACTGAAGCTTTCTTT.

This clonotype was recorded at least ten times. This chain uses TRBV7-2 with TRBJ1-1, with 7 positions matching TRBD1. The CDR3 totals 14 residues. Germline-derived CDR1 and CDR2 are SGHTA and FQGNSA. Trimming removed 5 bases from V and 6 bases from J; junction bases left unmatched: 9. This chain's CDR3 is CASSMSGGGPEAFF. Here the CDR3 DNA reads TGTGCCAGCAGCATGTCAGGGGGGGGACCTGAAGCTTTCTTT.

This clonotype was observed a few times. The gene calls are TRBV18 and TRBJ1-6, with TRBD1 matching 8 bases. The J segment lost 3 bases and the V segment lost 3 bases, leaving 4 bases of the junction unmatched. This CDR3 contains 16 residues. Germline V lookup: CDR1 KGHSH, CDR2 LQKENI. CDR3 in DNA: TGTGCCAGCTCACCTCAAACAGGGGGCTATAATTCACCCCTCCACTTT. It specifies CASSPQTGGYNSPLHF.

With regard to this clonotype: A read error may be the cause here, since a much bigger clone is one base away. The rearrangement joins TRBV2 to TRBJ2-3; 9 bases are a match to TRBD2. The CDR3 has 15 residues. J gave up 2 bases and V 4 bases, and 4 bases lay outside the gene matches. The V gene's germline CDR1 is SNHLY and CDR2 FYNNEI. The CDR3 region has the DNA TGTGCCAGCAGTGTTCTAGCGGGGCACACAGATACGCAGTATTTT. Translation: CASSVLAGHTDTQYF.

The chain recombines TRBV19 with TRBJ2-3; a possible D gene is TRBD1 (7 bases). The CDR3 length is 16 residues. The germline gives CDR1 LNHDA, CDR2 SQIVND (reference sequence). The V and J ends lost 6 bases and 7 bases respectively, with 23 bases between them. The CDR3, as DNA: TGTGCCAGTAGCAAAACCGACAGGGCGGGGTGGTATACGCAGTATTTT. Translated, it gives CASSKTDRAGWYTQYF.